This passage covers 18 T cell receptor beta chains from one sample sequenced in a study of cytomegalovirus exposure and HLA in healthy donors. The PCR ran on 60 Vbeta and 13 Jbeta primers. Here immunoSEQ multiplex PCR was the method, and the copy in TCRdb shows in-frame clones only, minus some. In all, the sample yields about 190,000 clones. The source material was PBMCs. Source of these receptors: a woman aged 25 to 45 in good health and CMV-seropositive.

J is TRBJ2-1 and V is TRBV7-8; the D gene is possibly TRBD1 (5 bases). This CDR3 comprises 14 residues. Per the germline V gene, CDR1 is SGHVS and CDR2 is FQNEAQ. The germline V and J ends were trimmed by 6 bases and 0 bases, with 9 bases remaining between them. The CDR3: CASRKDNSYNEQFF. CDR3 coding DNA: TGTGCCAGCAGGAAGGACAACTCCTACAATGAGCAGTTCTTC.

The J gene is TRBJ2-7, the V gene TRBV27; D perhaps matches TRBD2 (6 bases). The germline V gene has CDR1 MNHEY and CDR2 SMNVEV (reference sequence). V shed 7 bases and J shed 6 bases, with 19 bases lying between them. The CDR3 has 14 amino acids. The CDR3 DNA sequence: TGTGCCAGCACCCCCGGGGGTGGACTCGGCGAGCAGTACTTC. Protein product: CASTPGGGLGEQYF.

V is TRBV7-9 and J is TRBJ2-5; the D gene is possibly TRBD2 (6 bases). With 0 bases removed from V and 4 bases from J, the gap between germline ends came to 18 bases. CDR1 SEHNR and CDR2 FQNEAQ come from the germline V gene (reference sequence). The CDR3 covers 17 residues. The CDR3 loop reads CASSLAQLALGLETQYF. The CDR3 nucleotides are TGTGCCAGCAGCTTAGCCCAACTAGCTCTTGGTCTAGAGACCCAGTACTTC.

The chain employs TRBV30 and TRBJ1-2; no firm D call. In germline, CDR1 is GTSNPN, CDR2 SVGIG (reference sequence). Trimming took 6 bases from V and 4 from J, leaving 12 bases between them. This CDR3 spans 12 amino acids. CDR3 in DNA: TGTGCCTGCCATCTCTACGCCTATGGCTACACCTTC. Its translation is CACHLYAYGYTF. The whole variable domain, remainder taken from reference TRBV30 and TRBJ1-2, is SQTIHQWPATLVQPVGSPLSLECTVEGTSNPNLYWYRQAAGRGLQLLFYSVGIGQISSEVPQNLSASRPQDRQFILSSKKLLLSDSGFYLCACHLYAYGYTFGSGTRLTVV.

V and J are TRBV19 and TRBJ2-7, with D maybe TRBD1 (6 bases). The germline V gene has CDR1 LNHDA and CDR2 SQIVND (reference sequence). The germline V and J ends were trimmed by 3 bases and 5 bases, with 14 bases remaining between them. CDR3 length: 14 amino acids. The CDR3 sequence: CASSIRGGIHEQYF. CDR3 sequence (DNA): TGTGCCAGTAGTATTCGAGGGGGTATCCACGAGCAGTACTTC.

The chain carries TRBV5-1 and TRBJ2-5; TRBD2 matches at 14 bases. With the DNA end fitting TRBJ2-7 better, the J assignment may be wrong. Germline CDR1 SGHRS, CDR2 YFSETQ. The CDR3 loop spans 18 amino acids. CDR3 nucleotides: TGCGCCAGCAGCTGGACTAGCGGGGGGATAGACGAATCCTACGAGCAGTACTTC. Its translation is CASSWTSGGIDESYEQYF.

This chain uses TRBV28 with TRBJ2-2, with D perhaps matching TRBD1 (5 bases). Looked up from germline, CDR1 is MDHEN and CDR2 is SYDVKM. The CDR3 contains 14 residues. V lost 11 bases, J lost 1 base, and 14 bases lay in between. The CDR3 region is CALRSRVNTGELFF. Here the CDR3 DNA reads TGTGCCTTGCGGAGCAGGGTGAACACCGGGGAGCTGTTTTTT.

As for this clone: One end of the junction fails to match germline, which may point to a read error. Other nucleotide sequences in the sample specify the same CDR3. The CDR3 region is CARSLWVDRFCTEAFF. The CDR3 nucleotides are TGTGCCAGAAGCTTGTGGGTTGACAGGTTTTGCACTGAAGCCTTCTTT. The rearrangement joins TRBV5-3 to TRBJ1-1; D may be TRBD1 (6 bases). TRBV5-3 is recorded as an ORF, its role being uncertain. The CDR3 runs 16 residues.

The V gene is TRBV5-1, the J gene TRBJ1-4; 12 bases align to TRBD1. The CDR3 spans 14 residues. Trimming took 4 bases from V and 8 from J; bases not matched to a gene: 3. Germline V gene sequence: CDR1 SGHRS, CDR2 YFSETQ. The CDR3 loop is CASSPGTGGEKLFF. The CDR3 nucleotides read TGCGCCAGCAGCCCTGGGACAGGGGGCGAAAAACTGTTTTTT. Supplemented by reference TRBV5-1 and TRBJ1-4, the full variable domain reads KAGVTQTPRYLIKTRGQQVTLSCSPISGHRSVSWYQQTPGQGLQFLFEYFSETQRNKGNFPGRFSGRQFSNSRSEMNVSTLELGDSALYLCASSPGTGGEKLFFGSGTQLSVL.

The chain links TRBV10-3 to TRBJ2-7; TRBD2 might be the D (5 bases). V shed 4 bases and J shed 5 bases, with 12 bases lying between them. Germline values: CDR1 ENHRY, CDR2 SYGVKD. This CDR3 region has 13 residues. CDR3 protein: CAISGGIFDEQYF. DNA for the CDR3: TGTGCCATCAGTGGAGGGATTTTCGACGAGCAGTACTTC.

CDR3 sequence (DNA): TGTGCCAGCAGCTACGACAGGACCTATGGCTACACCTTC. It translates to CASSYDRTYGYTF. The chain combines TRBV27 with TRBJ1-2; tentative D call: TRBD1 (6 bases). V was shortened by 6 bases and J by 4 bases, with 12 bases between the two germline ends. CDR3 length: 13 amino acids. Germline V gene sequence: CDR1 MNHEY, CDR2 SMNVEV (reference sequence).

The chain recombines TRBV10-3 with TRBJ2-3; 9 nucleotides agree with TRBD2. The CDR3 contains 15 residues. CDR1 and CDR2 (germline): ENHRY, SYGVKD. J was trimmed by 1 base and V by 3 bases; bases with no gene match: 2. CDR3 sequence reads: CAISERTSGTDTQYF. The DNA for the CDR3 is TGTGCCATCAGTGAAAGGACTAGCGGCACAGATACGCAGTATTTT.

The chain joins TRBV7-8 to TRBJ1-2, with 7 bases fitting TRBD1. Germline CDR1 reads SGHVS; CDR2 reads FQNEAQ. The trim removed 5 bases at V and 7 bases at J, leaving 10 bases unmatched. This CDR3 spans 14 amino acids. CDR3 coding DNA: TGTGCCAGCAGCCCACAGAGACAGGGTTCTGGCTACACCTTC. It yields the protein CASSPQRQGSGYTF.

Note on this clone: The same CDR3 can be traced to other DNA sequences in this sample. As DNA, the CDR3 is TGTGCCAGCAGCTTAGCGGGCCGAACCTACGAGCAGTACTTC. Translating it yields CASSLAGRTYEQYF. The rearrangement uses TRBV7-6 and TRBJ2-7; no clear D gene. The length of the CDR3 is 14 residues. The ends were cut back, 0 bases at V and 2 bases at J, with 8 bases in the middle. Germline V lookup: CDR1 SGHVS, CDR2 FNYEAQ.

The chain links TRBV7-2 to TRBJ1-5, with D tentatively TRBD1 (6 bases). Germline-derived CDR1 and CDR2 are SGHTA and FQGNSA. The CDR3 is 14 amino acids. Trimming took 5 bases from V and 2 from J, leaving 10 bases between them. CDR3 region: CASSPEGGNQPQHF. The CDR3 bases are TGTGCCAGCAGCCCAGAGGGGGGCAATCAGCCCCAGCATTTT.

The chain couples TRBV2 to TRBJ2-7; D gene ambiguous. Per the germline V gene, CDR1 is SNHLY and CDR2 is FYNNEI. CDR3 length: 13 amino acids. V was trimmed by 7 bases and J by 0 bases, leaving 10 bases between them. DNA of the CDR3: TGTGCCAGCAAATCACTGAACTCCTACGAGCAGTACTTC. Residues: CASKSLNSYEQYF.

V and J are TRBV7-7 and TRBJ2-1; 7 bases align to TRBD2. The ends lost 3 bases at V and 5 bases at J; junction bases unmatched: 10. This CDR3 has 16 amino acids. Germline CDR1 and CDR2: SSHAT and FNYEAQ (reference sequence). CDR3 nucleotide sequence: TGTGCCAGCAGCTTTATGCCCGGACTAGGCCACAATGAGCAGTTCTTC. Amino acids: CASSFMPGLGHNEQFF.

The V gene is TRBV9, the J gene TRBJ1-3; TRBD1 matches at 7 bases. V shed 3 bases and J 2 bases; nucleotides not matched to a gene: 8. The CDR3 is made up of 16 amino acids. Germline CDR1 SGDLS, CDR2 YYNGEE. The CDR3 DNA reads as TGTGCCAGCAGCGCGGGATTAACAGGGGCTGGAAACACCATATATTTT. Its translation: CASSAGLTGAGNTIYF.